Below, 18 T cell receptor beta chains from the same sample are listed, as sequenced in a study of OX40 agonist ivuxolimab in advanced cancers. Produced via immunoSEQ multiplex PCR; TCRdb's table is partial and in-frame only. The data show under 90,000 clones, with about 88% seen just once and approximately 0.93% held by the top ten. This specimen was CD4+ or CD8+ T cells sorted from blood, taken in a trial of the OX40 agonist ivuxolimab. These TCRs come from an adult with an advanced solid tumor such as melanoma, head and neck, liver or kidney cancer.

CDR3 in DNA: TGTGCCAGCAGTTCGTGGGAAGGGGCTGAAGCTTTCTTT. It codes for CASSSWEGAEAFF. The chain recombines TRBV6-5 with TRBJ1-1; tentative D call: TRBD1 (5 bases). In germline, CDR1 is MNHEY, CDR2 SVGAGI. V was pared by 4 bases and J by 6 bases, with 12 bases between. This CDR3 comprises 13 residues.

The rearrangement uses TRBV18 and TRBJ1-5, with 11 bases matching TRBD1. The CDR3 is made up of 19 amino acids. Per the germline V gene, CDR1 is KGHSH and CDR2 is LQKENI. Trimming removed 6 bases from V and 0 bases from J; junction bases left unmatched: 13. Here the CDR3 reads CASSPTDRGLGYSNQPQHF. The CDR3 nucleotides are TGTGCCAGCTCCCCTACGGACAGGGGGCTCGGATATAGCAATCAGCCCCAGCATTTT.

The V gene is TRBV19, the J gene TRBJ2-1; D is possibly TRBD1 (6 bases). Germline loops: CDR1 LNHDA, CDR2 SQIVND (reference sequence). This CDR3 region has 15 residues. The germline V and J ends were trimmed by 4 bases and 4 bases, with 14 bases remaining between them. The CDR3 DNA sequence: TGTGCCAGTAGTAACCGGGCAGGGGTGTACAATGAGCAGTTCTTC. Amino acids: CASSNRAGVYNEQFF.

V and J are TRBV13 and TRBJ1-2, with no clear D. CDR1 PRHDT and CDR2 FYEKMQ come from the germline V gene (reference sequence). The length of the CDR3 is 14 residues. V lost 2 bases to trimming and J lost 1 base, with 8 bases between them. The CDR3 coding sequence is TGTGCCAGCAGCTTAATGGTCCTTAACTATGGCTACACCTTC. Residues: CASSLMVLNYGYTF.

This clone was counted once. The chain joins TRBV6-6 to TRBJ2-1, with D unresolved. V lost 4 bases to trimming and J lost 2 bases, with 9 bases between them. The CDR3 extends over 14 amino acids. Germline CDR1 and CDR2: MNHNY and SVGAGI (reference sequence). The CDR3 nucleotides are TGTGCCAGCAGTTGGAATGGTCCCTACAATGAGCAGTTCTTC. As protein: CASSWNGPYNEQFF.

The J gene is TRBJ1-6, the V gene TRBV5-1; D is perhaps TRBD1 (6 bases). The CDR3 spans 16 residues. Germline CDR1 reads SGHRS; CDR2 reads YFSETQ. The ends were cut back, 4 bases at V and 9 bases at J, with 20 bases in the middle. The CDR3 protein is CASSPTNERGGSPLHF. CDR3 in DNA: TGCGCCAGCAGCCCCACTAATGAGAGGGGGGGTTCACCCCTCCACTTT.

About this clone: Mismatch with germline at one junction end may stem from a read error. The chain combines TRBV19 with TRBJ1-2; 9 nucleotides align to TRBD1. The CDR3 runs to 14 residues. Germline V lookup: CDR1 LNHDA, CDR2 SQIVND (reference sequence). For the CDR3, the DNA is TGTGTCAGTAGTTCCCGGACAGGGGTGTTAGGCTACACCTTC. Its translation is CVSSSRTGVLGYTF.

The gene calls are TRBV7-9 and TRBJ2-3, with D unresolved. Between the trimmed V and J ends, which lost 5 bases and 3 bases, there was a span of 9 bases. This CDR3 comprises 13 residues. In germline, CDR1 is SEHNR, CDR2 FQNEAQ (reference sequence). As DNA, the CDR3 is TGTGCCAGCAGCATGGGCGGAACAGATACGCAGTATTTT. Protein: CASSMGGTDTQYF. The variable domain in full, completed from reference TRBV7-9 and TRBJ2-3, reads DTGVSQNPRHKITKRGQNVTFRCDPISEHNRLYWYRQTLGQGPEFLTYFQNEAQLEKSRLLSDRFSAERPKGSFSTLEIQRTEQGDSAMYLCASSMGGTDTQYFGPGTRLTVL.

About this clone itself: Additional DNA sequences in this sample encode the identical CDR3. J is TRBJ2-5 and V is TRBV19, with 13 bases that match TRBD2. Germline CDR1 reads LNHDA; CDR2 reads SQIVND (reference sequence). V gave up 4 bases and J gave up 2 bases; unmatched junction bases: 4. The CDR3 sequence is 16 residues long. The CDR3 loop is CASSRTSGGPQETQYF. The CDR3 DNA is TGTGCCAGTAGTAGGACTAGCGGGGGACCGCAAGAGACCCAGTACTTC.

The V gene is TRBV2, the J gene TRBJ1-3, with D unclear. CDR1 and CDR2 (germline): SNHLY, FYNNEI. The CDR3 runs 13 residues. Trimming removed 8 bases from V and 0 bases from J, with 8 bases in between. The CDR3 protein is CASQSFSGNTIYF. DNA of the CDR3: TGTGCCAGCCAGTCATTCTCTGGAAACACCATATATTTT.

This sequence joins TRBV6-4 and TRBJ2-2; weak D call: TRBD1 (6 bases). With 8 bases removed from V and 0 bases from J, the gap between germline ends came to 16 bases. CDR1 is MRHNA, CDR2 SNTAGT, per germline. The CDR3 sequence is 16 residues long. For the CDR3, the DNA is TGTGCCAGCGCCGACAGGTTGGGGACGAACACCGGGGAGCTGTTTTTT. Protein sequence: CASADRLGTNTGELFF.

The chain carries TRBV20-1 and TRBJ1-1; unclear D gene. V lost 6 bases to trimming and J lost 1 base, with 3 bases between them. Germline V lookup: CDR1 DFQATT, CDR2 SNEGSKA (reference sequence). The CDR3 extends over 10 amino acids. The CDR3 DNA reads as TGCAGTGCGACGAACACTGAAGCTTTCTTT. It codes for CSATNTEAFF.

The rearrangement uses TRBV30 and TRBJ1-3, with D possibly matching TRBD1 (6 bases). Trimming cost V 1 base and J 2 bases, with 15 bases left between them. The CDR3 has 16 residues. Looked up from germline, CDR1 is GTSNPN and CDR2 is SVGIG (reference sequence). DNA of the CDR3: TGTGCCTGGAGTGAAGGGCACAGGGTTGCTGGAAACACCATATATTTT. Residues: CAWSEGHRVAGNTIYF.

The CDR3 is CASSQTNYGYTF. In DNA, the CDR3 is TGTGCCAGTTCCCAGACTAACTATGGCTACACCTTC. The genes are TRBV19 and TRBJ1-2; D is uncertain. This CDR3 has 12 amino acids. Trimming cost V 8 bases and J 0 bases, with 7 bases left between them. Germline V lookup: CDR1 LNHDA, CDR2 SQIVND (reference sequence).

The chain has TRBV5-1 and TRBJ2-3; unclear D gene. V dropped 5 bases and J dropped 4 bases, with 14 bases sitting between them. Germline lookup yields CDR1 SGHRS and CDR2 YFSETQ. There are 14 residues in the CDR3. CDR3: CASSAGRGADTQYF. CDR3 coding DNA: TGCGCCAGCAGTGCCGGTAGAGGTGCAGATACGCAGTATTTT.

Here the CDR3 DNA reads TGCGCCAGCAGCCAAGAGAGAGGGTTACTTCCCCACAACTACGAGCAGTACTTC. This sequence encodes CASSQERGLLPHNYEQYF. This chain connects TRBV4-3 to TRBJ2-7; the D gene is possibly TRBD2 (5 bases). Germline V gene data show CDR1 as LGHNA and CDR2 as YSLEER. The CDR3 has 18 amino acids. Trimming removed 0 bases from V and 3 bases from J, with 21 bases in between.

The J gene is TRBJ2-7, the V gene TRBV6-4, with D perhaps matching TRBD1 or TRBD2 (5 bases each). There are 12 residues in the CDR3. Trimming removed 11 bases at V and 6 bases at J, with 17 bases between. Per the germline V gene, CDR1 is MRHNA and CDR2 is SNTAGT. CDR3 protein: CAGAGEGREQYF. For the CDR3, the DNA is TGTGCCGGGGCAGGCGAGGGGCGCGAGCAGTACTTC.

The gene calls are TRBV7-2 and TRBJ2-2; 8 bases fit TRBD1. The germline gives CDR1 SGHTA, CDR2 FQGNSA. This CDR3 has 15 amino acids. Trimming cost V 7 bases and J 0 bases; bases outside gene matches: 4. CDR3 loop: CASKGQVANTGELFF. DNA of the CDR3: TGTGCCAGCAAGGGACAGGTGGCGAACACCGGGGAGCTGTTTTTT.